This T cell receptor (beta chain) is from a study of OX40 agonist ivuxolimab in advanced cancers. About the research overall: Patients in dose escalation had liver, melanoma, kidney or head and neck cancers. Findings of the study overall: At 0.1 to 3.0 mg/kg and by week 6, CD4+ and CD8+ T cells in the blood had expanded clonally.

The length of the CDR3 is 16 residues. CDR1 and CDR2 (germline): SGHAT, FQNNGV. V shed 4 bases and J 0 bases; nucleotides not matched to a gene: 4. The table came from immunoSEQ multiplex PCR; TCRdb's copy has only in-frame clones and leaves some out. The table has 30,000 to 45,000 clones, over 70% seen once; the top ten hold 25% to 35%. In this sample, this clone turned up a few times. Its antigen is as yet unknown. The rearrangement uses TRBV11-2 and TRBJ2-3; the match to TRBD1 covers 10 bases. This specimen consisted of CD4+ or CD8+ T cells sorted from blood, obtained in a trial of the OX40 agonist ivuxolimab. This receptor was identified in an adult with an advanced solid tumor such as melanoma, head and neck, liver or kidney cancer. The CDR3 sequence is CASSSRDRGSTDTQYF. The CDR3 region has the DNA TGTGCCAGCAGCTCCCGGGACAGGGGAAGCACAGATACGCAGTATTTT. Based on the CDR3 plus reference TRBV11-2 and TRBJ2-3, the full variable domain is EAGVAQSPRYKIIEKRQSVAFWCNPISGHATLYWYQQILGQGPKLLIQFQNNGVVDDSQLPKDRFSAERLKGVDSTLKIQPAKLEDSAVYLCASSSRDRGSTDTQYFGPGTRLTVL.